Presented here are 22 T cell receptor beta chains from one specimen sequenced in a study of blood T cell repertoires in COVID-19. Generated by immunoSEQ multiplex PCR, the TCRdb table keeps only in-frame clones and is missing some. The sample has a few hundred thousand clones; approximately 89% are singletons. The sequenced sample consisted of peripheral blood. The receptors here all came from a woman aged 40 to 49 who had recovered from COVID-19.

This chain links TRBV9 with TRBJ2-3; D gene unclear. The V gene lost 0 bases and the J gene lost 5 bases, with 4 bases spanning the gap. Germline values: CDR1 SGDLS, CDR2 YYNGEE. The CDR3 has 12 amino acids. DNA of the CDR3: TGTGCCAGCAGCGTAGGCGAAGATACGCAGTATTTT. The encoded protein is CASSVGEDTQYF.

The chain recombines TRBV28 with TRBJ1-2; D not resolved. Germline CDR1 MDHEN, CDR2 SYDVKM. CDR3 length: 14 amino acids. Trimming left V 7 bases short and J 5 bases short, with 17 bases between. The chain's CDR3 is CASTPPADLYGYTF. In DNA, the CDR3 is TGTGCCAGCACCCCACCGGCGGATCTATATGGCTACACCTTC.

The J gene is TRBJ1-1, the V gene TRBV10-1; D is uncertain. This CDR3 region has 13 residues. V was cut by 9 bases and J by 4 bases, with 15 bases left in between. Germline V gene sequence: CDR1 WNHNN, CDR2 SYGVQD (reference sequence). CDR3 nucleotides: TGCGCCAGTCGGGAGACCTTGGGCACTGAAGCTTTCTTT. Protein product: CASRETLGTEAFF.

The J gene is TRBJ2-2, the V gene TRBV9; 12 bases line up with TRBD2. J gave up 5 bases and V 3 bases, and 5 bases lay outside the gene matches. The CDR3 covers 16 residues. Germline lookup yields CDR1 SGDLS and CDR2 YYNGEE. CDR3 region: CASSARLAGVTGELFF. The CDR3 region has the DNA TGTGCCAGCAGCGCCAGACTAGCGGGAGTGACCGGGGAGCTGTTTTTT.

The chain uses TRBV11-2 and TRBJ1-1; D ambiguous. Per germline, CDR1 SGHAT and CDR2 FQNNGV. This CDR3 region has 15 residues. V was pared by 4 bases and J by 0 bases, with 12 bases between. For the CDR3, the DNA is TGTGCCAGCAGCTACCGCCGAGGCCTGAACACTGAAGCTTTCTTT. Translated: CASSYRRGLNTEAFF.

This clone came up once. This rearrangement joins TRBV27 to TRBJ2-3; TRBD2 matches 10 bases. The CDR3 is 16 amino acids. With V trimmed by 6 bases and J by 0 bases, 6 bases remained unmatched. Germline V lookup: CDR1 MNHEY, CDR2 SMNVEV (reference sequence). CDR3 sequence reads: CASSFTLAGSTDTQYF. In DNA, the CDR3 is TGTGCCAGCAGCTTTACACTAGCGGGGAGCACAGATACGCAGTATTTT.

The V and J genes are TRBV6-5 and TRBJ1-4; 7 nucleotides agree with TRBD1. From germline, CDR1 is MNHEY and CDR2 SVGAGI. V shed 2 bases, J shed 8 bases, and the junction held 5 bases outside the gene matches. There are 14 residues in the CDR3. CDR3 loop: CASSYEQGGEKLFF. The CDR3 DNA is TGTGCCAGCAGTTACGAGCAGGGGGGAGAAAAACTGTTTTTT.

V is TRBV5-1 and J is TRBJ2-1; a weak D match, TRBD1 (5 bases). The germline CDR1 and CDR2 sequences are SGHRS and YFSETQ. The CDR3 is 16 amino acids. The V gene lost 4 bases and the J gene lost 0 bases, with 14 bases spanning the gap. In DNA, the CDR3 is TGCGCCAGCAGCCACACAAGGGGTCTCTCCTACAATGAGCAGTTCTTC. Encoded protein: CASSHTRGLSYNEQFF.

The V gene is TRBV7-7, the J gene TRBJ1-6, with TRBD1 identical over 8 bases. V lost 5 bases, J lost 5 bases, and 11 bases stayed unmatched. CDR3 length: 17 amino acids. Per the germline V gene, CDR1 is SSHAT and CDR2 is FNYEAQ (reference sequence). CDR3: CASSPMDRDANNSPLHF. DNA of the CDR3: TGTGCCAGCAGCCCCATGGACAGGGACGCGAATAATTCACCCCTCCACTTT.

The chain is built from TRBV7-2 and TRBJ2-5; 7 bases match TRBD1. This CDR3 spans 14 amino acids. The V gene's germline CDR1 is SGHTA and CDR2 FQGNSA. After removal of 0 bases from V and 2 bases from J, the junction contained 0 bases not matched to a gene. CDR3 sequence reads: CASSLATGQETQYF. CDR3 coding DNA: TGTGCCAGCAGCTTAGCGACAGGGCAAGAGACCCAGTACTTC. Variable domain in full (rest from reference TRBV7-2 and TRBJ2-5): GAGVSQSPSNKVTEKGKDVELRCDPISGHTALYWYRQSLGQGLEFLIYFQGNSAPDKSGLPSDRFSAERTGGSVSTLTIQRTQQEDSAVYLCASSLATGQETQYFGPGTRLLVL.

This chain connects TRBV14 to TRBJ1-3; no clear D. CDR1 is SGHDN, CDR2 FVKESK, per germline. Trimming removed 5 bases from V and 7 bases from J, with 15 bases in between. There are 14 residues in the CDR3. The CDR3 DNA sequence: TGTGCCAGCAGCGCAGTGAGGACGGGGAACACCATATATTTT. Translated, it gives CASSAVRTGNTIYF.

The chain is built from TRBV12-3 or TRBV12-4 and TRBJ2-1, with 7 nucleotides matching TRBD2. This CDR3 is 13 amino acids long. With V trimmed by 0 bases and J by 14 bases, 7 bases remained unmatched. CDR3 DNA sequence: TGTGCCAGCAGTTTAGCGCTGGGGGAGGGGAAGTTCTTC. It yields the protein CASSLALGEGKFF.

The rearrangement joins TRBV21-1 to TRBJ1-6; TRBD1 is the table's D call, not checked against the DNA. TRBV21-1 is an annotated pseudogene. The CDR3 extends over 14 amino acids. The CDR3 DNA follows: TGTGCCAGCAGCAAAAACAGGGGAGTTTCACCCCTCCACTTT. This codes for CASSKNRGVSPLHF.

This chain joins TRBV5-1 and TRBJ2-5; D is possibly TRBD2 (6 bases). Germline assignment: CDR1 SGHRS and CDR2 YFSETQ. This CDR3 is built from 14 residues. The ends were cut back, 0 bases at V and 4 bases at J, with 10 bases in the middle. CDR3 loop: CASSLGLGRETQYF. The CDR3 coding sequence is TGCGCCAGCAGCTTGGGACTAGGGAGAGAGACCCAGTACTTC.

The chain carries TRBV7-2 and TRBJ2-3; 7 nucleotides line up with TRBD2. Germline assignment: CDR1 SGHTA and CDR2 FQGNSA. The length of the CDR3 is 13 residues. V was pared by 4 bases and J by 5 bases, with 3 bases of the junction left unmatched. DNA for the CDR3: TGTGCCAGCAGCTCCCGGGGGGTAGATACGCAGTATTTT. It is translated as CASSSRGVDTQYF.

The CDR3 DNA reads as TGTGCCAGCAGCTTAGCCGACTCCCTCCCCGATACGCAGTATTTT. This sequence encodes CASSLADSLPDTQYF. J is TRBJ2-3 and V is TRBV7-2; no clear D gene. The V and J ends lost 0 bases and 6 bases respectively, with 13 bases between them. The CDR3 spans 15 residues. Germline-derived CDR1 and CDR2 are SGHTA and FQGNSA. Combining the CDR3 with reference TRBV7-2 and TRBJ2-3 gives the whole variable domain GAGVSQSPSNKVTEKGKDVELRCDPISGHTALYWYRQSLGQGLEFLIYFQGNSAPDKSGLPSDRFSAERTGGSVSTLTIQRTQQEDSAVYLCASSLADSLPDTQYFGPGTRLTVL.

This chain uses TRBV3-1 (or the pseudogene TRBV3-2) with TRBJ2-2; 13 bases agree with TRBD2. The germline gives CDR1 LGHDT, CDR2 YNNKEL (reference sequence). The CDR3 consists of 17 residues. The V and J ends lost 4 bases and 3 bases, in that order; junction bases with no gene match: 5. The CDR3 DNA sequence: TGTGCCAGCAGCCGCGGACTAGCGGGGGTTGACACCGGGGAGCTGTTTTTT. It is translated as CASSRGLAGVDTGELFF.

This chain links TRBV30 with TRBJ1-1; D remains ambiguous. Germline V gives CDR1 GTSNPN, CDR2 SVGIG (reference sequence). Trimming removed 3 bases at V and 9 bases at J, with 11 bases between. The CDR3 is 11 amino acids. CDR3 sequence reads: CAWSYLVQAFF. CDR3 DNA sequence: TGTGCCTGGAGCTACTTGGTTCAAGCTTTCTTT.

CDR3 sequence reads: CASSLTNEKLFF. CDR3 nucleotides: TGTGCCAGCAGCCTAACTAATGAAAAACTGTTTTTT. V and J are TRBV5-8 and TRBJ1-4; unclear D gene. The CDR3 runs 12 residues. V was cut by 4 bases and J by 1 base, with 2 bases left in between. Germline V gene sequence: CDR1 SGHTS, CDR2 YDEGEE.

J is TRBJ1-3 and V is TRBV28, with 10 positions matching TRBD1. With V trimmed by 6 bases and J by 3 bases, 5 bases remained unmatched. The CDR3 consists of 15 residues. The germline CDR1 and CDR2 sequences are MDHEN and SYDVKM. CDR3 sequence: CASRTGTGVGNTIYF. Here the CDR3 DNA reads TGTGCCAGCAGGACCGGGACAGGGGTTGGAAACACCATATATTTT.

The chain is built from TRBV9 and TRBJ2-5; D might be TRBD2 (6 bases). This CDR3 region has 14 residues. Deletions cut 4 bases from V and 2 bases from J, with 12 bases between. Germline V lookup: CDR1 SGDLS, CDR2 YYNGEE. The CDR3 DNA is TGTGCCAGCAGCCCGTGGGACTCGCAAGAGACCCAGTACTTC. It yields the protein CASSPWDSQETQYF.

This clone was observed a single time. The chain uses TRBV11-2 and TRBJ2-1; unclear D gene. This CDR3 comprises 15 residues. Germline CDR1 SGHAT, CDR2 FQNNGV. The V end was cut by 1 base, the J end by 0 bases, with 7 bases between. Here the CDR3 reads CASSLGGSSYNEQFF. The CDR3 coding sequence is TGTGCCAGCAGCTTAGGCGGTTCCTCCTACAATGAGCAGTTCTTC.